The 16 T cell receptor beta chains below come from one sample, sequenced in a study of tumor and adjacent non-tumor tissue in lung cancer. A modified ARM-PCR protocol with three rounds of nested PCR amplified TCRbeta. TCRdb re-derived calls from the multiplex PCR reads in MiXCR, one entry per CDR3 protein. The sample comprises 78,000 or so distinct CDR3 sequences, around 80% of which are singletons, and less than 15% rests with the top ten. The template was RNA from unsorted bulk tissue. Material for sequencing was lung tumor tissue. These receptors were collected from a woman in her forties or fifties with non-small cell lung cancer.

Notes on this clonotype: The junction departs from germline at one end; a sequencing error may be responsible. The rearrangement joins TRBV20-1 to TRBJ2-3; the D gene is possibly TRBD2 (6 bases). The CDR3 spans 17 residues. Germline V lookup: CDR1 DFQATT, CDR2 SNEGSKA (reference sequence). This chain's CDR3 is CSTRGQSCGVSTDMQYF. CDR3 DNA: TGCAGTACTAGAGGCCAGTCTTGCGGGGTTAGCACAGATATGCAGTATTTT.

To note about this clonotype: The conserved final phenylalanine or tryptophan is absent from the CDR3, which likely points to a read error. The chain links TRBV4-2 to TRBJ2-5; tentatively, D is TRBD2 (6 bases). The length of the CDR3 is 15 residues. Germline CDR1 and CDR2: LGHNA and YNFKEQ. The CDR3 region has the DNA TGTGCTAGCAGACAAGTTTACGGGAGAGGAGAGACCCAGTACTTA. Its protein is CASRQVYGRGETQYL.

Points on this clonotype: Germline is not matched at one junction end, which may reflect a read error. The rearrangement uses TRBV29-1 and TRBJ1-1; no definite D call. The germline CDR1 and CDR2 sequences are SQVTM and ANQGSEA. This CDR3 comprises 14 residues. The CDR3 loop reads CSVGESPMNIETFF. In DNA, the CDR3 is TGCAGCGTTGGGGAGAGTCCGATGAACATTGAAACTTTCTTT.

Concerning this clonotype itself: At one of its ends the junction is not consistent with the germline gene, which may arise from a read error. The chain is built from TRBV20-1 and TRBJ1-3; D unclear. This CDR3 is 14 amino acids long. Germline V gene sequence: CDR1 DFQATT, CDR2 SNEGSKA (reference sequence). CDR3 in amino acids: CSADHGSSGNIIYF. CDR3 DNA sequence: TGCAGTGCTGACCATGGAAGCTCTGGAAACATCATATATTTT.

The chain combines TRBV29-1 with TRBJ2-1; D is unresolved. There are 13 residues in the CDR3. Trimming left V 8 bases short and J 4 bases short, with 15 bases between. Per germline, CDR1 SQVTM and CDR2 ANQGSEA. This chain's CDR3 is CSLVLASYNEQFF. CDR3 sequence (DNA): TGCAGCCTTGTTTTAGCATCATACAATGAGCAGTTCTTC.

With regard to this clonotype: This may arise from a read error, as a much more abundant clone is one base away. The chain employs TRBV28 and TRBJ2-7; D might be TRBD1 (6 bases). This CDR3 is built from 13 residues. The germline gives CDR1 MDHEN, CDR2 SYDVKM. The V end was cut by 3 bases, the J end by 3 bases, with 9 bases between. The CDR3 spells CASSFTGRYEQYF. CDR3 sequence (DNA): TGTGCCAGCAGTTTCACAGGGCGCTACGAGCAGTACTTC.

Concerning this clonotype itself: Relative to the germline gene, one junction end is altered; a read error may explain this. V usage is TRBV20-1 and J usage is TRBJ2-7, with 8 nucleotides matching TRBD1. The germline CDR1 and CDR2 sequences are DFQATT and SNEGSKA (reference sequence). The CDR3 contains 14 residues. CDR3 sequence: CSAGSEGTGYEQYF. CDR3 nucleotides: TGCAGTGCTGGTAGTGAGGGGACAGGCTACGAGCAATACTTC.

This clonotype came up once. The gene calls are TRBV6-5 and TRBJ1-1; D gene unclear. Germline V gene sequence: CDR1 MNHEY, CDR2 SVGAGI. The ends were cut back, 7 bases at V and 4 bases at J, with 16 bases in the middle. The CDR3 runs to 14 residues. The CDR3 is CASTRGLTSTEAFF. CDR3 sequence (DNA): TGTGCCAGCACTCGTGGACTTACTAGCACTGAAGCTTTCTTT.

A word on this clonotype: The CDR3 does not close with the conserved phenylalanine or tryptophan, likely indicating a read error. V and J are TRBV12-3 or TRBV12-4 and TRBJ2-3; 8 nucleotides align to TRBD1. There are 14 residues in the CDR3. The V and J ends lost 6 bases and 3 bases, in that order; junction bases with no gene match: 5. The chain's CDR3 is CASSIRQGTDTQYR. CDR3 sequence (DNA): TGTGCCAGCAGCATACGACAGGGGACAGATACGCAGTATCGT.

A few counts support this clonotype. Written as DNA, the CDR3 is TGCAGTGCTAGAGGGATAAGACAGGGGGCCGCCGCGGAACTGTTTTTT. Translation: CSARGIRQGAAAELFF. This chain joins TRBV20-1 and TRBJ2-2; 10 bases map to TRBD1. The CDR3 has 16 residues. Germline CDR1 and CDR2: DFQATT and SNEGSKA (reference sequence). Trimming took 1 base from V and 14 from J; bases not matched to a gene: 16.

V and J are TRBV10-2 and TRBJ2-3, with TRBD2 matching over 7 bases. In germline, CDR1 is WSHSY, CDR2 SAAADI. The V segment lost 2 bases and the J segment 5 bases; nucleotides outside the gene matches: 10. This CDR3 region has 16 residues. CDR3 in DNA: TGCGCCAGCAGTGAGAAGTCGGGACTAACGGGAGATACGCAGTATTTT. Translating gives CASSEKSGLTGDTQYF.

This chain joins TRBV12-3 or TRBV12-4 and TRBJ1-5, with D possibly being TRBD1 (6 bases). Trimming cost V 8 bases and J 4 bases, with 21 bases left between them. The CDR3 is made up of 16 amino acids. CDR3 in amino acids: CASGTIFGRGNQPQHF. In DNA, the CDR3 is TGTGCCAGCGGTACCATCTTCGGGAGGGGGAATCAGCCCCAGCATTTT.

Points on this clonotype: The junction and the germline gene differ at one end; a read error may be behind it. V gene TRBV6-2 or TRBV6-3 combines with J gene TRBJ2-4; TRBD2 matches at 7 bases. Germline V gives CDR1 MNHEY, CDR2 SVGEGT. This CDR3 contains 13 residues. CDR3: CASRTGGKSIHYF. DNA for the CDR3: TGTGCCAGCAGGACGGGAGGCAAAAGCATTCATTACTTC.

The CDR3 spells CSARVARGVEGNITYF. The DNA for the CDR3 is TGCAGTGCTAGAGTCGCGCGGGGGGTGGAGGGAAACATCACATATTTT. The J gene is TRBJ1-3, the V gene TRBV20-1, with a possible D match to TRBD1 (5 bases). From germline, CDR1 is DFQATT and CDR2 SNEGSKA (reference sequence). The CDR3 totals 16 residues. V gave up 1 base and J gave up 15 bases, with 28 bases separating them.

As concerns this clonotype: Since the CDR3 does not end with the conserved phenylalanine or tryptophan, this likely comes from a read error. The chain has TRBV12-3 or TRBV12-4 and TRBJ2-5; D is unresolved. The CDR3 loop spans 13 amino acids. V lost 9 bases, J lost 0 bases, and 11 bases lay in between. CDR3 region: CASSTLYQETQYY. DNA for the CDR3: TGTGCCAGTAGTACCCTGTACCAAGAGACCCAGTACTAC.

Comment on this clonotype: One junction end disagrees with the germline gene, perhaps due to a read error. V usage is TRBV11-2 and J usage is TRBJ2-1; 7 positions agree with TRBD2. The CDR3 is 15 amino acids. Germline V gives CDR1 SGHAT, CDR2 FQNNGV. CDR3 sequence (DNA): TGTGCCATCAGCTTTATAACGGGAGGAGACAATGAGCAGTTTTTC. The encoded protein is CAISFITGGDNEQFF.